The rows below give T cell receptor beta chains drawn from one sample of a study of blood T cell repertoires in COVID-19. The repertoire was sequenced with immunoSEQ multiplex PCR; TCRdb's copy has only in-frame clones and lacks some. The sample holds 250,000 to 300,000 clones, 85% to 90% seen once. Sequencing input: peripheral blood. The origin of the receptors is a man between 18 and 35 years old with active or convalescent COVID-19. CDR3s leave out the opening cysteine and the closing phenylalanine or tryptophan. Fields, in order: V gene, clone size, J gene, CDR3 protein. The size entry is marked missing in some rows and otherwise reads once, few, many or a size class.

>TRBV28|many|TRBJ1-2
ATGPERKHYGYT
>TRBV29-1|NA|TRBJ2-3
SVGLRDRNLDTQY
>TRBV7-9|NA|TRBJ2-2
ASSSYSAGGSTGELF
>TRBV5-1|NA|TRBJ1-6
ASSAGDGVSPLH
>TRBV28|NA|TRBJ1-2
ASREGAYGYT
>TRBV18|NA|TRBJ2-7
ASSLGRSDYEQY
>TRBV3-1/TRBV3-2|NA|TRBJ2-7
ASSHLDRGNEQY
>TRBV5-1|NA|TRBJ2-7
ASSLGREQY
>TRBV6-1|NA|TRBJ1-5
ASSEAAGGTYQPQH
>TRBV2|NA|TRBJ2-7
ASRDLPGLAGTQRPYEQY
>TRBV30|NA|TRBJ2-7
AWSEDRVGEQY